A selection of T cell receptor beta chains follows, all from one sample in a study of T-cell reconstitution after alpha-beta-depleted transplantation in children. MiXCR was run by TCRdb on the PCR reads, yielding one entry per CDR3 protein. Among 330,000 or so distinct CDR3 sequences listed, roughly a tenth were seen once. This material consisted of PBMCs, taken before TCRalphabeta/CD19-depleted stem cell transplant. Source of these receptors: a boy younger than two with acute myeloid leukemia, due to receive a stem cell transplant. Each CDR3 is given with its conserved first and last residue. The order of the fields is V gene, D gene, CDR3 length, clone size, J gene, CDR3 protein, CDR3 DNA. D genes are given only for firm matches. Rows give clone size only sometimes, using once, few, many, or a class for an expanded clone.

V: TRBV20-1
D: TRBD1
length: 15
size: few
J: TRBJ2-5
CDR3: CSASLTGPSGETQYF
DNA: TGCAGTGCCAGCCTGACAGGGCCTTCAGGGGAGACCCAGTACTTC

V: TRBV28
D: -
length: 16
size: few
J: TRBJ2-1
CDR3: CASSLPWEVSYNEQFF
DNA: TGTGCCAGCAGTTTACCCTGGGAGGTCTCCTACAATGAGCAGTTCTTC

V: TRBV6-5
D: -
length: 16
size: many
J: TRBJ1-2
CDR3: CASSYGIQASLYGYTF
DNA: TGTGCCAGCAGTTACGGAATCCAGGCATCCCTCTATGGCTACACCTTC

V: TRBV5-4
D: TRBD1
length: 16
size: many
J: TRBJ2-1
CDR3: CASSADRLSSYNEQFF
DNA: TGTGCCAGCAGCGCGGACAGGTTGAGCTCCTACAATGAGCAGTTCTTC

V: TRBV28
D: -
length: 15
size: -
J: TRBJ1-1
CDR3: CASSLPPDSQTEAFF
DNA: TGTGCCAGCAGTCTACCTCCTGACAGTCAAACTGAAGCTTTCTTT

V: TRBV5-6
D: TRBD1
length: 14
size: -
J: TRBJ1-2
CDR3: CASSWGQGLYGYTF
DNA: TGTGCCAGCAGCTGGGGACAGGGCCTCTATGGCTACACCTTC

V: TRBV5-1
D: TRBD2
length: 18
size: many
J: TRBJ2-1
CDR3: CASSLNPLAPSSYNEQFF
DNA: TGCGCCAGCAGCTTGAACCCACTAGCGCCCAGCTCCTACAATGAGCAGTTCTTC

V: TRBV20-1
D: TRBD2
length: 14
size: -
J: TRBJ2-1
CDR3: CSARHPGTRNEQFF
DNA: TGCAGTGCTCGCCATCCCGGGACTAGGAATGAGCAGTTCTTC

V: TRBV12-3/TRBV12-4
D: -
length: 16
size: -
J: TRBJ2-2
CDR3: CASSDQGREGTGELFF
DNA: TGTGCCAGCAGTGACCAGGGGAGGGAAGGTACCGGGGAGCTGTTTTTT

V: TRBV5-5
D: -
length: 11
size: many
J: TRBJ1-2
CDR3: CASSWGGGYTF
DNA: TGTGCCAGCAGCTGGGGAGGGGGCTACACCTTC

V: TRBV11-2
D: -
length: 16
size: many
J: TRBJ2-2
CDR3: CASSFRGPPNTGELFF
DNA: TGTGCCAGCAGCTTTAGAGGACCTCCGAACACCGGGGAGCTGTTTTTT

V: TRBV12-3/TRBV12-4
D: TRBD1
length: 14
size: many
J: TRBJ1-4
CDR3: CASSPTGAKGKLFF
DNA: TGTGCCAGCAGCCCGACAGGGGCCAAGGGGAAACTGTTTTTT

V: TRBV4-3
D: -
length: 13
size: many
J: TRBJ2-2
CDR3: CASSQSGAGELFF
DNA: TGCGCCAGCAGCCAATCGGGAGCCGGGGAGCTGTTTTTT

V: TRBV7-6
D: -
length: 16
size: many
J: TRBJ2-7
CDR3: CASSPWPLLLFYEQYF
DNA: TGTGCCAGCAGCCCCTGGCCTCTACTTTTATTTTACGAGCAGTACTTC

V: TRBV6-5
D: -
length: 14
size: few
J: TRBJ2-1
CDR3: CASSYSYSYNEHFF
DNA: TGTGCCAGCAGTTACTCGTACTCCTACAATGAGCATTTCTTC

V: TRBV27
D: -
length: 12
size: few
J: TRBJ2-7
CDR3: CASSHRADEQYF
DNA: TGTGCCAGCAGTCACAGGGCAGACGAGCAGTACTTC

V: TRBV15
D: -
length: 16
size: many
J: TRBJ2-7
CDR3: CATSRGYSTSSYEQYF
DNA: TGTGCCACCAGCAGAGGGTACTCCACCAGCTCCTACGAGCAGTACTTC

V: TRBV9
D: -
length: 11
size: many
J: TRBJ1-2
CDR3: CASSTRQAYTF
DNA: TGTGCCAGCAGCACCCGACAGGCGTACACCTTC

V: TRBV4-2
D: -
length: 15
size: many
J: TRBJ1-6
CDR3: CASSRQMGANSPLHF
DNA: TGTGCCAGCAGCCGCCAGATGGGGGCCAATTCACCCCTCCACTTT

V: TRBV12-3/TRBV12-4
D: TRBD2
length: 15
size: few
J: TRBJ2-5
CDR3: CASSLGLAPEETQYF
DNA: TGTGCCAGCAGTTTGGGACTAGCTCCAGAAGAGACCCAGTACTTC

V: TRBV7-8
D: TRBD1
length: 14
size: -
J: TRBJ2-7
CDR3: CASSLDRGPYDQYF
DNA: TGTGCCAGCAGCTTGGACAGGGGGCCCTACGACCAGTACTTC

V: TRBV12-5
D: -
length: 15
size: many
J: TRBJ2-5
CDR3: CASGLVKGIQETQYF
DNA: TGTGCTAGTGGTTTGGTCAAGGGCATACAAGAGACCCAGTACTTC

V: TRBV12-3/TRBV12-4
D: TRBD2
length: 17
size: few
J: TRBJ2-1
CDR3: CASSLGPSGVRTDEQFF
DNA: TGTGCCAGCAGTTTAGGACCTAGCGGGGTACGGACCGATGAGCAGTTCTTC

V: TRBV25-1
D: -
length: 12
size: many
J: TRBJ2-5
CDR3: CASRRQQETQYF
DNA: TGTGCCAGCAGAAGACAGCAAGAGACCCAGTACTTC

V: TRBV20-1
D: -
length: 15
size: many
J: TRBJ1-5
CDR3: CSARGDGGSNQPQHF
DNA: TGCAGTGCTAGAGGTGATGGGGGTAGCAATCAGCCCCAGCATTTT

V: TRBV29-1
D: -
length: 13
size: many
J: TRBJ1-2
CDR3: CSVKGQAGYGYTF
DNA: TGCAGCGTTAAGGGGCAGGCGGGCTATGGCTACACCTTC

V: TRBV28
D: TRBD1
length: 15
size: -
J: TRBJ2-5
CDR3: CASSSRGTGRETQYF
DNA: TGTGCCAGCAGCTCCCGAGGGACAGGGAGGGAGACCCAGTACTTC

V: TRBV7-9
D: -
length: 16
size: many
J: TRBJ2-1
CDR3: CASSLTWGDSYNEQFF
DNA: TGTGCCAGCAGCTTAACGTGGGGGGATTCCTACAATGAGCAGTTCTTC

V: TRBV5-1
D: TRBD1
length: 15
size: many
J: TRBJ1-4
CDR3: CASSLYRQGNEKLFF
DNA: TGCGCCAGCAGCCTTTATAGACAGGGGAATGAAAAACTGTTTTTT

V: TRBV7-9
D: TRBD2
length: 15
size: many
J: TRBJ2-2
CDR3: CASSPQRGGPGELFF
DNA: TGTGCCAGCAGCCCTCAGCGGGGGGGCCCCGGGGAGCTGTTTTTT

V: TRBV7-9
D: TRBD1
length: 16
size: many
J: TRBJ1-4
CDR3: CASSLDRVGGGEKLFF
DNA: TGTGCCAGCAGCTTAGATCGGGTAGGGGGCGGCGAAAAACTGTTTTTT

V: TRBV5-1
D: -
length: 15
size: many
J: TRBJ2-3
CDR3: CASSLEGSHGDTQYF
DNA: TGCGCCAGCAGCTTGGAAGGGAGTCATGGAGATACGCAGTATTTT

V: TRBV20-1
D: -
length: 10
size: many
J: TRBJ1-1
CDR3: CSDGRTEAFF
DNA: TGCAGTGATGGGAGGACTGAAGCTTTCTTT

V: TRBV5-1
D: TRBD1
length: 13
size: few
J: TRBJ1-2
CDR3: CASSGQGAHGYTF
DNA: TGCGCCAGCAGCGGACAGGGGGCGCATGGCTACACCTTC

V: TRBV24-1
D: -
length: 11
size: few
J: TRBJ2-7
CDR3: CATSDGREQYF
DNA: TGTGCCACCAGTGATGGAAGGGAGCAGTACTTC

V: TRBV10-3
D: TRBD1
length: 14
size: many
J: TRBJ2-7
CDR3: CAISESGQGGEQYF
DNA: TGTGCCATCAGTGAGTCCGGACAGGGTGGCGAGCAGTACTTC

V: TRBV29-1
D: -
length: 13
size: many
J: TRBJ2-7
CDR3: CSVEDADSYEQYF
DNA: TGCAGCGTTGAAGATGCAGACTCCTACGAGCAGTACTTC

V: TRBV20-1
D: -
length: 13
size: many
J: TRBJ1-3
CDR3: CSAYGQDGNTIYF
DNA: TGCAGTGCTTACGGACAAGACGGAAACACCATATATTTT

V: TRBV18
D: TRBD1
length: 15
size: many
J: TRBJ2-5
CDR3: CASSLNPGQQETQYF
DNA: TGTGCCAGCTCACTAAACCCGGGACAGCAAGAGACCCAGTACTTC

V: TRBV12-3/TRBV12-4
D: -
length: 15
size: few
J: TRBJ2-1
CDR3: CASRLDGPPYNEQFF
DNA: TGTGCCAGCAGGTTGGACGGCCCTCCCTACAATGAGCAGTTCTTC

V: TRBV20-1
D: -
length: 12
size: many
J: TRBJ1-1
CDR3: CSPKWGYTEAFF
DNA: TGCAGTCCTAAATGGGGTTACACTGAAGCTTTCTTT

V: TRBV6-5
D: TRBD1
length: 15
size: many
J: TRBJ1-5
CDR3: CASSYSRDRDQPQHF
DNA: TGTGCCAGCAGTTACTCCCGGGACAGAGACCAGCCCCAGCATTTT

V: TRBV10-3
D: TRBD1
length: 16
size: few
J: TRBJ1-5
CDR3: CAISERDRGNNQPQHF
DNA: TGTGCCATCAGTGAGCGGGACAGGGGTAATAATCAGCCCCAGCATTTT

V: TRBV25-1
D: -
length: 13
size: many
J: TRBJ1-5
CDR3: CASSEQGHQPQHF
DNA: TGTGCCAGCAGTGAACAGGGACATCAGCCCCAGCATTTT

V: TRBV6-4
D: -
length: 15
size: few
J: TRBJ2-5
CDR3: CASSDCTRVQETQYF
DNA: TGTGCCAGCAGTGACTGTACCCGGGTCCAAGAGACCCAGTACTTC

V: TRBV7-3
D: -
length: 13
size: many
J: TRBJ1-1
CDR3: CASSPTVNTEAFF
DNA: TGTGCCAGCAGCCCGACAGTGAACACTGAAGCTTTCTTT

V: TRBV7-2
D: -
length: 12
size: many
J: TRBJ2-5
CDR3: CASSLAGRTQYF
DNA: TGTGCCAGCAGCTTAGCGGGTCGTACCCAGTACTTC

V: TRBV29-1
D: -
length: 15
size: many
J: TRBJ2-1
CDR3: CSVAHTGTSYNEQFF
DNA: TGCAGCGTTGCCCATACAGGGACGAGCTACAATGAGCAGTTCTTC

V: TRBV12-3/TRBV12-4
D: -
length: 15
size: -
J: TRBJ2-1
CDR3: CASSLLGTAGNEQFF
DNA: TGTGCCAGCAGCCTATTGGGAACAGCCGGCAATGAGCAGTTCTTC

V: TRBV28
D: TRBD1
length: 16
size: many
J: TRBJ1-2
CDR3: CASRPTSTGNLYGYTF
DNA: TGTGCCAGCAGACCTACCTCGACAGGGAATCTCTATGGCTACACCTTC

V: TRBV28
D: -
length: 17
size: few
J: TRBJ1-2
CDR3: CASSLTLMSGIHYGYTF
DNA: TGTGCCAGCAGTCTAACCTTAATGTCAGGAATTCACTATGGCTACACCTTC

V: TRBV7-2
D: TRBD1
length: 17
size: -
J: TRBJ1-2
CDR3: CASSQGQGALPTYGYTF
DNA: TGTGCCAGCAGTCAGGGACAGGGGGCACTTCCCACCTATGGCTACACCTTC

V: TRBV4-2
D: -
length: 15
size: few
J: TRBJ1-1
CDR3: CASSQEQGGLTEAFF
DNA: TGTGCCAGCAGCCAAGAACAGGGCGGCCTGACTGAAGCTTTCTTT

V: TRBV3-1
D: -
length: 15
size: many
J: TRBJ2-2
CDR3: CASSQVGRGTGELFF
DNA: TGTGCCAGCAGCCAAGTAGGACGTGGAACCGGGGAGCTGTTTTTT

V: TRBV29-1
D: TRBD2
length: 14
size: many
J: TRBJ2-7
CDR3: CSVASAGDSYEQYF
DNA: TGCAGCGTTGCTTCAGCGGGGGATTCCTACGAGCAGTACTTC

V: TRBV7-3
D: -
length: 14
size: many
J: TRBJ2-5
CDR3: CASSLRGMGETQYF
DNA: TGTGCCAGCAGCTTAAGGGGTATGGGAGAGACCCAGTACTTC

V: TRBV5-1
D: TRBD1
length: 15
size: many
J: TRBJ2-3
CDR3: CASSRGQVDTDTQYF
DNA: TGCGCCAGCAGCAGAGGACAGGTCGACACAGATACGCAGTATTTT

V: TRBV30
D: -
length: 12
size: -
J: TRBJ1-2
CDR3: CAWSASVHGYTF
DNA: TGTGCCTGGAGTGCATCCGTTCACGGCTACACCTTC